The source of this TCR beta chain is a study of blood T cell dynamics during melanoma immunotherapy (dated by TCRdb to 2018 to 2021). With respect to the entire study: The patients had metastatic melanoma and were given first-line pembrolizumab or nivolumab plus ipilimumab as standard of care in the United Kingdom. Peripheral T cell receptor repertoires of metastatic melanoma patients were profiled before and after one cycle of checkpoint inhibitor therapy to find early correlates of response. The training cohort was made up of consecutive patients, while a further independent group of patients from the same centre was pooled to form an external validation set. What the research found in general, with its limitations: Unlike progressors, patients who went on to achieve disease control showed a bifurcated reorganization of the PBMC repertoire at W3, with either increased clonality or increased diversity. The relatively small sample size was acknowledged as a potential limitation on generalization of the results. The study was unable to establish whether the T cell clones driving the repertoire changes were melanoma-specific or instead reflected general immune activation.

What this sample's time point label stands for: week 3, after first cycle of checkpoint inhibitor. Blood samples were collected before treatment (T0) and at week 3 (W3), after the first cycle of checkpoint blockade. Except for two patients with rapid clinical progression, response was assessed 12 weeks after the first infusion by RECIST 1.1; disease control meant complete response, partial response or stable disease. Patients were excluded for prior systemic cancer treatment, concomitant immunosuppressant therapy or synchronous other active malignancies. To track both circulating cells and T cell turnover, TCR beta was sequenced from bulk PBMC as well as from plasma cell-free DNA. PBMC were isolated from blood with Lymphoprep and SepMate tubes, followed by red cell lysis. QIAamp DNA Blood Mini kits were used to extract DNA from PBMC and sorted T cell subsets. A fixed 350 ng of DNA was loaded for every bulk PBMC sample. TCR beta CDR3 sequences were amplified from genomic DNA using the immunoSEQ TCRb Assay kit according to manufacturer instructions. The KAPA Library Quantification Kit for Illumina platforms was used to quantify the pooled libraries by qPCR. Pooled libraries were sequenced on an Illumina NextSeq 500, clustered at roughly 0.6-1.2 pM. Regarding the original processing steps: Analysis of the TCR data relied on immunoSEQ ANALYZER and the R LymphoSeq package. A rearrangement efficiency score was calculated as productive divided by the sum of productive and non-productive CDR3 sequences. Clonality was measured with the Gini coefficient and diversity with the Renyi index at alpha=1, compared pairwise between timepoints within each patient. Clonal relatedness, based on an edit distance of 3, and repertoire similarity, based on the Bhattacharyya coefficient, were both computed in LymphoSeq. Linear discriminant analysis on week-3 changes in clonality and diversity was built with the R MASS and caret packages to classify response. Sourced from immuneACCESS, this table was stored by TCRdb with only in-frame sequences that have V and J called. A share of the clones is absent; for the studies checked, an unresolved V gene accounts for under half, and the remainder has no known explanation. V and J calls and clone size follow that table, whereas D and trimming were derived from the DNA. Counted in this sample were roughly 15,000 clones; around nine tenths of them appeared once. The top ten constitute 7.8% of the sample.

Comment on this clone: Its antigen is not yet known. Base qualities were left out, and no much larger clone turns up one base away.

The germline V gene (reference sequence) gives CDR1 as SGHNT and CDR2 as YYREEE. Inclusive of the bounding cysteine and phenylalanine, the CDR3 is 15 residues long. The DNA shown is the 45-base CDR3, in frame from base 1. The V end loses 4 bases and the J end loses 5 bases, and a stretch of 19 bases separates them. The receptor was isolated from a human donor with melanoma. Rearrangement joined TRBV5-4 to TRBJ2-7; the D gene is not confidently resolved. The material was blood, obtained from a patient treated with checkpoint blockade. The CDR3 protein is CASSRAQTSSDEQYF. The DNA is TGTGCCAGCAGCCGAGCCCAGACGAGCTCGGACGAGCAGTACTTC.